Following are 5 T cell receptor beta chains from one sample sequenced in a study of shared T cell receptors in the human thymus. Assay used: immunoSEQ multiplex PCR; TCRdb lists only in-frame clones, some missing. Among some 640,000 clones listed, about 87% were seen once. These data were also filed under a second study, of human thymus T cells.

The sample comprised thymocytes. These receptors all come from a boy younger than two with a congenital heart defect.

Only one count was recorded for this clone. The chain couples TRBV27 to TRBJ1-1; D gene uncertain. Germline V gene lookup returns CDR1 MNHEY and CDR2 SMNVEV (reference sequence). The CDR3 sequence is 15 residues long. With 6 bases removed from V and 1 base from J, the gap between germline ends came to 15 bases. The CDR3 DNA sequence: TGTGCCAGCAGGGAGAAAGGCACGCGGAACACTGAAGCTTTCTTT. This codes for CASREKGTRNTEAFF.

J is TRBJ1-3 and V is TRBV7-6, with unresolved D. Trimming took off 0 bases at V and 4 bases at J, with 10 bases between the two ends. This CDR3 spans 15 amino acids. Germline-derived CDR1 and CDR2 are SGHVS and FNYEAQ. The chain's CDR3 is CASSLALGSGNTIYF. CDR3 in DNA: TGTGCCAGCAGCTTAGCCCTAGGCTCAGGAAACACCATATATTTT.

The chain recombines TRBV6-5 with TRBJ1-5; 9 nucleotides agree with TRBD1. CDR1 and CDR2 from the germline V gene are MNHEY and SVGAGI. The V gene end was trimmed by 5 bases and the J gene end by 7 bases; junction bases not matched to a gene: 6. The CDR3 totals 14 residues. CDR3 nucleotides: TGTGCCAGCAGTACGGACAGGGGAGCCCAGCCCCAGCATTTT. Its protein product is CASSTDRGAQPQHF.

V is TRBV7-8 and J is TRBJ2-3; D ambiguous. The CDR3 covers 15 residues. Germline V gene data show CDR1 as SGHVS and CDR2 as FQNEAQ. Between the trimmed V and J ends, which lost 7 bases and 2 bases, there was a span of 16 bases. The CDR3 nucleotides are TGTGCCAGCACCCCTTCCCGGTCCAACACAGATACGCAGTATTTT. It translates to CASTPSRSNTDTQYF.

The rearrangement links TRBV4-3 to TRBJ2-1; 11 nucleotides agree with TRBD1. The CDR3 totals 16 residues. V was pared by 4 bases and J by 0 bases, with 2 bases of the junction left unmatched. Germline values: CDR1 LGHNA, CDR2 YSLEER. The CDR3 DNA sequence: TGCGCCAGCAGCCCCGGGACAGGGGGCTCCTACAATGAGCAGTTCTTC. Amino acid sequence: CASSPGTGGSYNEQFF.